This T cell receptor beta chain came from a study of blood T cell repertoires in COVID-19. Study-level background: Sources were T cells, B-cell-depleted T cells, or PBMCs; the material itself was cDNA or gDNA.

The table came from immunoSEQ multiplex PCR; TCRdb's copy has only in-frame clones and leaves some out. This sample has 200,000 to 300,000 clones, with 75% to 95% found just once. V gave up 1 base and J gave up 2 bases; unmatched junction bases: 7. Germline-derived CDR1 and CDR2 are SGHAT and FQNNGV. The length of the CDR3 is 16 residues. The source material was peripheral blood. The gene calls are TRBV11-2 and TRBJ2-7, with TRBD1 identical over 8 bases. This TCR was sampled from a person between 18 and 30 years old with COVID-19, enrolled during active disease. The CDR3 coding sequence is TGTGCCAGCAGCTTAGCGTCAGGGGGCTCCCCCTACGAGCAGTACTTC. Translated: CASSLASGGSPYEQYF.